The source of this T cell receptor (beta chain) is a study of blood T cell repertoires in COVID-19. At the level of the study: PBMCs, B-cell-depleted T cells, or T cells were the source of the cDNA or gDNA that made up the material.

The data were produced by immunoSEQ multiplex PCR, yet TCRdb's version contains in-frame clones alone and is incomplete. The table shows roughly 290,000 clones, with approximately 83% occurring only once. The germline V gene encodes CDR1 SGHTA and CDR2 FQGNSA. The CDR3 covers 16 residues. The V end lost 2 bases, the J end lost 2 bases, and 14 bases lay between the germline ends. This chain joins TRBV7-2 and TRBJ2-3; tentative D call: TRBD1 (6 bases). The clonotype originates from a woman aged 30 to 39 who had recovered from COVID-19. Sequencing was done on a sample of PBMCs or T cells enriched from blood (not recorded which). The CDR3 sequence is CASSLFGQGTTDTQYF. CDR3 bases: TGTGCCAGCAGCTTATTTGGCCAGGGGACCACAGATACGCAGTATTTT. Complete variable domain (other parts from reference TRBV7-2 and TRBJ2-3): GAGVSQSPSNKVTEKGKDVELRCDPISGHTALYWYRQSLGQGLEFLIYFQGNSAPDKSGLPSDRFSAERTGGSVSTLTIQRTQQEDSAVYLCASSLFGQGTTDTQYFGPGTRLTVL.